Presented here are 4 T cell receptor beta chains from one specimen sequenced in a study of cytomegalovirus exposure and HLA in healthy donors. Primers included in the PCR were 60 Vbeta and 13 Jbeta primers. Profiled with immunoSEQ multiplex PCR; TCRdb holds only in-frame clones, not every one. The sample has under 200,000 clones, approximately 80% seen once; the top ten hold 7% to 9%. The sample consisted of PBMCs. These receptors were taken from a male donor in good health and CMV-seropositive.

The chain combines TRBV9 with TRBJ1-1; D gene unclear. From germline, CDR1 is SGDLS and CDR2 YYNGEE. Trimming took off 6 bases at V and 0 bases at J, with 9 bases between the two ends. The length of the CDR3 is 13 residues. CDR3: CASTRDVNTEAFF. The CDR3 bases are TGTGCCAGCACCCGGGATGTGAACACTGAAGCTTTCTTT. Full variable domain (rest looked up from reference TRBV9 and TRBJ1-1): DSGVTQTPKHLITATGQRVTLRCSPRSGDLSVYWYQQSLDQGLQFLIQYYNGEERAKGNILERFSAQQFPDLHSELNLSSLELGDSALYFCASTRDVNTEAFFGQGTRLTVV.

The rearrangement joins TRBV6-1 to TRBJ2-3; D ambiguous. Trimming shortened V by 7 bases and J by 2 bases, and 13 bases separated the two germline ends. Germline V gene data show CDR1 as MNHNS and CDR2 as SASEGT. The CDR3 totals 14 residues. This chain's CDR3 is CASMAGLNTDTQYF. The DNA of the CDR3 is TGTGCCAGCATGGCAGGCCTTAACACAGATACGCAGTATTTT.

Worth noting for this clone: At the DNA level, this CDR3 is encoded by other sequences in the same sample as well. The V gene is TRBV18, the J gene TRBJ2-5; possibly TRBD1 for D (5 bases). The CDR3 length is 12 residues. Germline assignment: CDR1 KGHSH and CDR2 LQKENI. The V and J ends lost 3 bases and 4 bases respectively, with 6 bases between them. The CDR3 DNA follows: TGTGCCAGCTCACCCCAGGGAGAGACCCAGTACTTC. Translation: CASSPQGETQYF. The full variable domain, with the rest looked up from reference TRBV18 and TRBJ2-5, is NAGVMQNPRHLVRRRGQEARLRCSPMKGHSHVYWYRQLPEEGLKFMVYLQKENIIDESGMPKERFSAEFPKEGPSILRIQQVVRGDSAAYFCASSPQGETQYFGPGTRLLVL.

The genes are TRBV9 and TRBJ2-5; D may be TRBD2 (5 bases). Germline assignment: CDR1 SGDLS and CDR2 YYNGEE. This CDR3 comprises 13 residues. The V end was cut by 0 bases, the J end by 3 bases, with 6 bases between. This chain's CDR3 is CASSVGTEETQYF. The CDR3 DNA follows: TGTGCCAGCAGCGTAGGGACTGAAGAGACCCAGTACTTC.